This is a list of T cell receptor beta chains from one sample in a study of human T cells and chemical hapten exposure. TCRdb re-derived calls from the RACE reads in MiXCR, one entry per CDR3 protein. The data hold about 80,000 distinct CDR3 sequences, with 12% to 15% observed a single time. Source: whole blood, taken in connection with sensitization to the hapten diphenylcyclopropenone (DPC). The receptor set was obtained from a woman aged 50 to 65 with alopecia areata. Some clones in this sample may be carry-over from other donors' samples. Both conserved end residues are part of each CDR3. The D gene is left open where the match is weak. A row's size may be missing; if present it is once, few, many or a size class.

J,V,D,size,DNA,CDR3
TRBJ2-5,TRBV28,NA,NA,TGTGCCAGCAGTTCATCAGGGCGGCAGACCCAGTACTTC,CASSSSGRQTQYF
TRBJ1-3,TRBV12-3/TRBV12-4,NA,many,TGTGCCAGCAGGACCAGGGCGGCGGGAAACACCATATATTTT,CASRTRAAGNTIYF
TRBJ2-5,TRBV7-2,TRBD2,many,TGTGCCAGCAGCTTGTCGGGGGGGGAGACCCAGTACTTC,CASSLSGGETQYF
TRBJ2-1,TRBV7-9,NA,NA,TGTGCCAGCAGCCCCCGAGGAGCGCGAGGGTACAATGAGCAGTTCTTC,CASSPRGARGYNEQFF
TRBJ1-2,TRBV4-1,NA,few,TGCGCCAGCAGCCCCGCGACAGCGAGCGGCTACACCTTC,CASSPATASGYTF
TRBJ1-5,TRBV15,TRBD1,few,TGTGCCACCAGCGGATGGACAGGGAATCAGCCCCAGCATTTT,CATSGWTGNQPQHF
TRBJ2-1,TRBV19,TRBD2,NA,TGTGCCAGTAGTATAGGGGGGACTAGCGGGAGGATCTCCTACAATGAGCAGTTCTTC,CASSIGGTSGRISYNEQFF
TRBJ1-1,TRBV4-1,NA,few,TGCGCCAGCAGCCAAGGGACGGCTAACACTGAAGCTTTCTTT,CASSQGTANTEAFF
TRBJ1-3,TRBV6-5,TRBD1,NA,TGTGCCAGCAGTCGAACAGGGGCTGGAAACACCATATATTTT,CASSRTGAGNTIYF
TRBJ2-3,TRBV6-1,TRBD1,NA,TGTGCCAGCAGTGAGTGGGGACAGGGCAAAGATACGCAGTATTTT,CASSEWGQGKDTQYF
TRBJ2-1,TRBV7-9,TRBD2,NA,TGTGCCAGCACCCGATCTGGGACTAGCGGGAGGGGCCCACTTTACAATGAGCAGTTCTTC,CASTRSGTSGRGPLYNEQFF
TRBJ1-1,TRBV29-1,NA,many,TGCAGCGTTGAAAACGACTTAGGAGGCACTGAAGCTTTCTTT,CSVENDLGGTEAFF
TRBJ2-7,TRBV20-1,TRBD1,NA,TGCAGTGCCCGCCGGGACAGGGCACTCGAGCAGTACTTC,CSARRDRALEQYF
TRBJ2-2,TRBV12-3/TRBV12-4,TRBD2,NA,TGTGCCAGCAGTCCTTTTACCATAGCGGGAACCGGGGAGCTGTTTTTT,CASSPFTIAGTGELFF
TRBJ1-1,TRBV7-8,NA,few,TGTGCCAGCAGCGCGACGACAGTCAGGGACACTGAAGCTTTCTTT,CASSATTVRDTEAFF
TRBJ1-3,TRBV6-6,NA,few,TGTGCCAGCAGGGACGGAAACTCTGGAAACACCATATATTTT,CASRDGNSGNTIYF
TRBJ2-7,TRBV10-1,TRBD2,NA,TGCGCCAGCAGTGAGTCTAACGGGAGGGAGCAGTACTTC,CASSESNGREQYF
TRBJ1-2,TRBV6-6,TRBD1,NA,TGTGCCAGCAGTTCGACAGGGCAAGCCTATGGCTACACCTTC,CASSSTGQAYGYTF
TRBJ2-7,TRBV7-9,NA,many,TGTGCCAGCACCAACCCGGGGATCTACGAGCAGTACTTC,CASTNPGIYEQYF
TRBJ2-7,TRBV20-1,NA,few,TGCAGTGCTAGAGGTTTCAGGGTCGGACCCGAGCAGTACTTC,CSARGFRVGPEQYF
TRBJ1-2,TRBV7-9,NA,many,TGTGCCAGCAGCTTACAGGGGTCCTATGGCTACACCTTC,CASSLQGSYGYTF
TRBJ2-5,TRBV19,NA,NA,TGTGCCAGTAGTATTCGAAAGCGGGCAGCTCAAGAGACCCAGTACTTC,CASSIRKRAAQETQYF
TRBJ2-2,TRBV10-2,TRBD1,few,TGCGCCAGCAACAGGGGTGATACGAACACCGGGGAGCTGTTTTTT,CASNRGDTNTGELFF
TRBJ2-2,TRBV5-6,NA,NA,TGTGCCAGCAGCGGGGACATAATCCCCACCGGGGAGCTGTTTTTT,CASSGDIIPTGELFF
TRBJ1-5,TRBV6-2/TRBV6-3,TRBD1,NA,TGTGCCAGCAGTTACCTTCCCGGACAGGGTCAGCCCCAGCATTTT,CASSYLPGQGQPQHF
TRBJ2-1,TRBV30,NA,NA,TGTGCCTGGAGCACCGGGACCCGGAGATTCTTC,CAWSTGTRRFF
TRBJ1-4,TRBV7-2,TRBD1,many,TGTGCCAGCAGCTTAATGTTCGGCAGGGGGGAACGTAATGAAAAACTGTTTTTT,CASSLMFGRGERNEKLFF
TRBJ1-5,TRBV12-5,TRBD1,once,TGTGCTAGTGGCCAGGGACAGGGAAATCAGCCCCAGCATTTT,CASGQGQGNQPQHF
TRBJ2-7,TRBV11-2,TRBD2,NA,TGTGCCAGCAGCTTTAGGTGGGGCCTCGGGACTAGCGGGATCTCCTACGAGCAGTACTTC,CASSFRWGLGTSGISYEQYF
TRBJ1-5,TRBV2,NA,many,TGTGCCAGCAGTGAATCTTGGGGCGGTCAGCCCCAGCATTTT,CASSESWGGQPQHF
TRBJ1-1,TRBV28,NA,many,TGTGCCAGCAGACGGGGGACTCTTCAGGGGAACACTGAAGCTTTCTTT,CASRRGTLQGNTEAFF
TRBJ1-4,TRBV20-1,NA,NA,TGCAGTGCTAGAGATCGGTTGGAAGAAAAACTGTTTTTT,CSARDRLEEKLFF
TRBJ2-7,TRBV28,NA,many,TGTGCCAGCAGTTTCGGAGCCGGAAGCTCCTACGAGCAGTACTTC,CASSFGAGSSYEQYF
TRBJ2-1,TRBV10-3,NA,NA,TGTGCCATCAGTCCGAGCCACAATGAGCAGTTCTTC,CAISPSHNEQFF
TRBJ2-1,TRBV12-5,NA,NA,TGTGCTAGTGGTTTATCTCGCGGAGTCTACAATGAGCAGTTCTTC,CASGLSRGVYNEQFF
TRBJ1-1,TRBV18,NA,few,TGTGCCAGCTCACCGAGGGAAAGGACTGAAGCTTTCTTT,CASSPRERTEAFF
TRBJ2-7,TRBV20-1,TRBD2,NA,TGCAGTGCTAGTCCGGGACTAGCGGGTCCCTTCTCCTACGAGCAGTACTTC,CSASPGLAGPFSYEQYF
TRBJ2-1,TRBV20-1,NA,NA,TGCAGTGCTCGGGACTTAGACAATGAGCAGTTCTTC,CSARDLDNEQFF
TRBJ1-4,TRBV20-1,NA,many,TGCAGTGCTAGAGACGGAAGAGGATCTAATGAAAAACTGTTTTTT,CSARDGRGSNEKLFF
TRBJ2-7,TRBV27,TRBD2,many,TGTGCCAGCAGTCGGCGGGAGACCCCCTCCTACGAGCAGTACTTC,CASSRRETPSYEQYF
TRBJ1-5,TRBV12-3/TRBV12-4,NA,NA,TGTGCCAGCAGTGGAAACTGGGCTCTGGAGGGGCCCCAGCATTTT,CASSGNWALEGPQHF
TRBJ2-3,TRBV29-1,NA,NA,TGCAGCGTTCCTGGGCGGACAGATACGCAGTATTTT,CSVPGRTDTQYF
TRBJ2-1,TRBV7-8,TRBD1,few,TGTGCCAGCAGCCCACCGGGACAGGGGAATGAGCAGTTCTTC,CASSPPGQGNEQFF
TRBJ1-1,TRBV10-3,TRBD1,NA,TGTGCCATTCGACAGGGGGCGAATACTGAAGCTTTCTTT,CAIRQGANTEAFF
TRBJ2-7,TRBV6-1,NA,NA,TGTGCCAGCAGAACGACCCCGACGGGACCCTACGAGCAGTACTTC,CASRTTPTGPYEQYF
TRBJ2-5,TRBV29-1,TRBD1,few,TGCAGCGGAAGACTTCAGGGGGTTGGAGAGACCCAGTACTTC,CSGRLQGVGETQYF
TRBJ1-2,TRBV5-1,NA,NA,TGCGCCAGCAGCCCCAACGTGGGTGACAGCAACTATGGCTACACCTTC,CASSPNVGDSNYGYTF
TRBJ2-1,TRBV4-3,TRBD2,NA,TGCGCCAGCAGCCAAGGGACTAGCGGTCGCAATGAGCAGTTCTTC,CASSQGTSGRNEQFF
TRBJ2-7,TRBV29-1,NA,NA,TGCAGCGTTGACGCCTCGGGGAGCTCCTACGAGCAGTACTTC,CSVDASGSSYEQYF
TRBJ2-7,TRBV4-3,TRBD2,NA,TGCGCCAGCAGCCAGCAGCAAGGGACTAGCTTGGCCTACGAGCAATACTTC,CASSQQQGTSLAYEQYF
TRBJ2-7,TRBV19,TRBD1,few,TGTGCCAGTAGTCGGGGGACAGGGGGCGGCGACGAGCAGTACTTC,CASSRGTGGGDEQYF